The source of this T cell receptor beta chain is a study of T cells in Graves' hyperthyroidism and ophthalmopathy. TCR beta CDR3 regions were amplified from RNA. The HTBI primer set served for first-round RT-PCR of the TCR CDR3. MiXCR, applied by TCRdb to the multiplex PCR reads, yields one record per CDR3 protein. The sample records about 350,000 distinct CDR3 sequences, approximately 19% being singletons. General study results and limits: Blood also showed most of the thyroid clonotypes that were expanded above 0.001. Stable hyperthyroidism was separated from ophthalmopathy by a model based on 13 V-J features.

V shed 3 bases and J shed 4 bases, with 9 bases lying between them. The CDR3 runs 12 residues. Germline lookup yields CDR1 SQVTM and CDR2 ANQGSEA. On this clonotype: Its cognate antigen is unknown.

V and J are TRBV29-1 and TRBJ1-1; D is unresolved. The sequencing input was blood. The receptor was isolated from a woman aged 18-29 years with Graves' hyperthyroidism. The CDR3 nucleotides are TGCAGCGTTGACGGGCAGATCACTGAAGCTTTCTTT. It encodes CSVDGQITEAFF.